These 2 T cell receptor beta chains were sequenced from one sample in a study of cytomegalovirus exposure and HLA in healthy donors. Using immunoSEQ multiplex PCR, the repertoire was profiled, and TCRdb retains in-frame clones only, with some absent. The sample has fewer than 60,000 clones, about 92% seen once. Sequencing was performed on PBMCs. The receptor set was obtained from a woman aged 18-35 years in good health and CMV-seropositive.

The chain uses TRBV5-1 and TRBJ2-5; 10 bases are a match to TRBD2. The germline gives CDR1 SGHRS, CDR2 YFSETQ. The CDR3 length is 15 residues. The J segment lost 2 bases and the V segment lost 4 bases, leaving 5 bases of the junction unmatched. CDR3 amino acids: CASSPAGGLQETQYF. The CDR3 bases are TGCGCCAGCAGCCCAGCGGGGGGGCTTCAAGAGACCCAGTACTTC.

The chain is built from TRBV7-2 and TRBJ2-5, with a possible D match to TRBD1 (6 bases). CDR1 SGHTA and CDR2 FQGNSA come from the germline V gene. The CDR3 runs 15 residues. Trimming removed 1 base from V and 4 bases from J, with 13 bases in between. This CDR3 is CASSLGQQGGETQYF. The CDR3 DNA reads TGTGCCAGCAGCTTAGGCCAACAGGGTGGAGAGACCCAGTACTTC.